This entry lists 32 T cell receptor beta chains sequenced from one sample in a study of blood T cells in healthy people across ages. Alongside a J-beta primer mix, a sample-barcoded 5' primer served in a second PCR lasting 7 to 11 cycles. TCRdb passed the 5' RACE reads through MiXCR, listing each CDR3 protein once. This sample yields approximately 800,000 distinct CDR3 sequences, of which more than 20% are seen a single time; approximately 3.7% belongs to the top ten. These data are also associated with another study on T cells of mothers and their children.

The material sequenced was blood. The receptors here all came from a boy between 10 and 17 years old in good health.

V usage is TRBV5-1 and J usage is TRBJ2-5; weak D call: TRBD1 (5 bases). The DNA matches TRBJ2-1 better at its end, which makes the J call doubtful. The CDR3 is made up of 13 amino acids. Germline values: CDR1 SGHRS, CDR2 YFSETQ. Here the CDR3 DNA reads TGCGCCAGCAGCTTGGACTATAAGGGGGAGCAGTTCTTC. It is translated as CASSLDYKGEQFF.

The gene calls are TRBV20-1 and TRBJ2-5; 8 nucleotides line up with TRBD2. The DNA end is a closer match to TRBJ2-1, so the J assignment may be wrong. The length of the CDR3 is 13 residues. Per germline, CDR1 DFQATT and CDR2 SNEGSKA (reference sequence). The CDR3 spells CSASYGGANEQFF. CDR3 nucleotides: TGCAGTGCTAGTTACGGGGGGGCCAATGAGCAGTTCTTC.

This clonotype was counted a few times. CDR3 protein: CASRTGQGASNYGYTF. Written as DNA, the CDR3 is TGTGCCAGCAGGACCGGACAGGGGGCGTCTAACTATGGCTACACCTTC. The chain links TRBV12-3 or TRBV12-4 to TRBJ1-2, with 11 positions matching TRBD1. The V gene end was trimmed by 6 bases and the J gene end by 0 bases; junction bases not matched to a gene: 6. The CDR3 is 16 residues long.

The V call is TRBV29-1, the J call TRBJ1-1, with D perhaps TRBD1 (5 bases). The CDR3 spans 14 residues. Germline values: CDR1 SQVTM, CDR2 ANQGSEA. The ends were cut back, 3 bases at V and 0 bases at J, with 11 bases in the middle. CDR3 protein: CSVEGEAMNTEAFF. CDR3 nucleotides: TGCAGCGTTGAGGGGGAGGCTATGAACACTGAAGCTTTCTTT.

This chain connects TRBV29-1 to TRBJ2-6; a weak D match, TRBD1 (5 bases). This CDR3 comprises 13 residues. CDR1 and CDR2 (germline): SQVTM, ANQGSEA. The V end lost 5 bases, the J end lost 0 bases, and 5 bases lay between the germline ends. CDR3 nucleotide sequence: TGCAGCGTTACAGGCTCTGGGGCCAACGTCCTGACTTTC. Translated: CSVTGSGANVLTF.

This clonotype was observed a handful of times. The chain carries TRBV27 and TRBJ1-2, with 7 bases fitting TRBD1. This CDR3 is 13 amino acids long. V was pared by 6 bases and J by 4 bases, with 5 bases of the junction left unmatched. Germline V lookup: CDR1 MNHEY, CDR2 SMNVEV (reference sequence). The CDR3 nucleotides read TGTGCCAGCAGACGACAGGGCCCCTATGGCTACACCTTC. This codes for CASRRQGPYGYTF.

This clonotype turned up a few times. This chain connects TRBV29-1 to TRBJ1-1; no reliable D call. CDR3 length: 13 amino acids. The ends were cut back, 3 bases at V and 6 bases at J, with 14 bases in the middle. CDR1 is SQVTM and CDR2 is ANQGSEA in the germline V gene. In nucleotides, the CDR3 is TGCAGCGTTGACCCCGCCAAGGGAGCTGAAGCTTTCTTT. Translating it yields CSVDPAKGAEAFF.

In its sample, this clonotype was seen a few times. The chain carries TRBV10-3 and TRBJ2-2, with a weak D call TRBD1 (6 bases). The CDR3 runs to 14 residues. Germline CDR1 reads ENHRY; CDR2 reads SYGVKD. V was cut by 9 bases and J by 6 bases, with 17 bases left in between. This chain's CDR3 is CAIPARGGAGELFF. CDR3 DNA: TGTGCCATACCAGCGAGAGGGGGAGCCGGGGAGCTGTTTTTT.

The J gene is TRBJ2-2, the V gene TRBV20-1, with D possibly TRBD2 on 5 matching bases. Looked up from germline, CDR1 is DFQATT and CDR2 is SNEGSKA (reference sequence). V shed 6 bases and J shed 2 bases, with 13 bases lying between them. The length of the CDR3 is 14 residues. In nucleotides, the CDR3 is TGCAGTGCAACCCCGGGGATAAACACCGGGGAGCTGTTTTTT. It translates to CSATPGINTGELFF.

The V gene is TRBV7-2, the J gene TRBJ2-3; D call uncertain. The V gene's germline CDR1 is SGHTA and CDR2 FQGNSA. Trimming shortened V by 10 bases and J by 0 bases, and 11 bases separated the two germline ends. CDR3 length: 13 residues. This CDR3 is CATVAASTDTQYF. In nucleotides, the CDR3 is TGTGCCACCGTGGCCGCTAGCACAGATACGCAGTATTTT.

Only a few counts were recorded for this clonotype. Written as DNA, the CDR3 is TGTGCCAGCAGTTTATGGCTAGCGGGAGGGGAAGAGACCCAGTACTTC. Protein: CASSLWLAGGEETQYF. The V gene is TRBV12-3 or TRBV12-4, the J gene TRBJ2-5, with 12 bases fitting TRBD2. V lost 2 bases and J lost 3; bases outside the gene matches: 4. The CDR3 has 16 amino acids.

The rearrangement uses TRBV2 and TRBJ2-4, with 11 bases lining up with TRBD1. The CDR3 length is 15 residues. Germline assignment: CDR1 SNHLY and CDR2 FYNNEI. With V trimmed by 4 bases and J by 2 bases, 1 base remained unmatched. The CDR3 loop reads CASSGDRGSKNIQYF. CDR3 nucleotide sequence: TGTGCCAGCAGTGGGGACAGGGGGTCCAAAAACATTCAGTACTTC.

The CDR3: CASSPTGLSPETQYF. The DNA for the CDR3 is TGTGCCAGCAGCCCCACGGGACTGAGCCCGGAGACCCAGTACTTC. The V gene is TRBV7-6, the J gene TRBJ2-5; perhaps TRBD2 as D (6 bases). The CDR3 length is 15 residues. CDR1 and CDR2 (germline): SGHVS, FNYEAQ. V was trimmed by 5 bases and J by 5 bases, leaving 18 bases between them.

Concerning this clonotype: At one of its ends the junction is not consistent with the germline gene, which may arise from a read error. The V and J genes are TRBV9 and TRBJ1-2; no firm D call. The CDR3 covers 12 residues. Germline V gene sequence: CDR1 SGDLS, CDR2 YYNGEE. The CDR3 coding sequence is TGTGCCAGCAGCGTAATCGCCTATGGCTACCCCTTC. It specifies CASSVIAYGYPF. The whole variable domain, filled in from reference TRBV9 and TRBJ1-2, reads DSGVTQTPKHLITATGQRVTLRCSPRSGDLSVYWYQQSLDQGLQFLIQYYNGEERAKGNILERFSAQQFPDLHSELNLSSLELGDSALYFCASSVIAYGYPFGSGTRLTVV.

The rearrangement uses TRBV28 and TRBJ1-5; D perhaps matches TRBD1 (6 bases). Trimming removed 5 bases from V and 2 bases from J, with 13 bases in between. The germline V gene has CDR1 MDHEN and CDR2 SYDVKM. The CDR3 totals 15 residues. In nucleotides, the CDR3 is TGTGCCAGCAGTCCACAGGGTTGGGGCAATCAGCCCCAGCATTTT. It translates to CASSPQGWGNQPQHF.

The CDR3 sequence is CACRDRFSYEQYF. The CDR3 DNA reads TGTGCCTGCCGGGACAGATTCTCCTACGAGCAGTACTTC. V gene TRBV30 combines with J gene TRBJ2-1; 7 bases agree with TRBD1. The J call may not be correct, given that the DNA end is closer to TRBJ2-7. The CDR3 extends over 13 amino acids. Germline-derived CDR1 and CDR2 are GTSNPN and SVGIG (reference sequence).

In its sample, this clonotype was seen a few times. The chain couples TRBV9 to TRBJ2-3; no reliable D call. The CDR3 runs 13 residues. Trimming shortened V by 0 bases and J by 5 bases, and 7 bases separated the two germline ends. Germline-derived CDR1 and CDR2 are SGDLS and YYNGEE. The CDR3 loop is CASSVGWEDTQYF. In DNA form, the CDR3 reads TGTGCCAGCAGCGTAGGGTGGGAAGATACGCAGTATTTT.

The rearrangement joins TRBV24-1 to TRBJ2-6; D is undetermined. In germline, CDR1 is KGHDR, CDR2 SFDVKD. The CDR3 extends over 15 amino acids. The ends were cut back, 0 bases at V and 2 bases at J, with 4 bases in the middle. This CDR3 is CATSDLGTGANVLTF. In nucleotides, the CDR3 is TGTGCCACCAGTGATTTGGGTACTGGGGCCAACGTCCTGACTTTC.

V and J are TRBV3-1 and TRBJ2-1, with D unresolved. Trimming removed 0 bases from V and 0 bases from J, with 15 bases in between. Per the germline V gene, CDR1 is LGHDT and CDR2 is YNNKEL (reference sequence). This CDR3 is 18 amino acids long. CDR3 in DNA: TGTGCCAGCAGCCAAGATAGGGTCCAGAGGAGCTCCTACAATGAGCAGTTCTTC. It codes for CASSQDRVQRSSYNEQFF.

V is TRBV7-8 and J is TRBJ2-7, with TRBD2 matching over 7 bases. Germline V CDR1 and CDR2: SGHVS, FQNEAQ. The CDR3 contains 20 residues. Trimming took 0 bases from V and 2 from J; bases not matched to a gene: 19. CDR3 DNA sequence: TGTGCCAGCAGCTTAGCGCATGGCGGAGGGAGGGCCGAGCTCCCCTACGAGCAGTACTTC. This translates into CASSLAHGGGRAELPYEQYF.

This clonotype was observed a few times. The V call is TRBV6-2 or TRBV6-3, the J call TRBJ2-6; no definite D call. Trimming removed 0 bases from V and 0 bases from J, with 6 bases in between. The CDR3 length is 16 residues. In germline, CDR1 is MNHEY, CDR2 SVGEGT. The CDR3 spells CASSYSGNSGANVLTF. In DNA, the CDR3 is TGTGCCAGCAGTTACTCGGGTAACTCTGGGGCCAACGTCCTGACTTTC.

The chain recombines TRBV4-1 with TRBJ1-4; 7 nucleotides agree with TRBD1. The V and J ends lost 0 bases and 8 bases, in that order; junction bases with no gene match: 9. Germline V gene lookup returns CDR1 MGHRA and CDR2 YSYEKL. The CDR3 is made up of 16 amino acids. The CDR3 protein is CASSQDLWTGGEKLFF. In DNA form, the CDR3 reads TGCGCCAGCAGCCAAGACCTCTGGACAGGCGGGGAAAAACTGTTTTTT.

The V and J genes are TRBV4-2 and TRBJ2-1, with 11 bases that match TRBD2. The V gene's germline CDR1 is LGHNA and CDR2 YNFKEQ. The CDR3 runs to 17 residues. Trimming at V came to 3 bases and at J to 6 bases, leaving 10 bases not matched to a gene. In DNA, the CDR3 is TGTGCCAGCAGCCACGCATTTCTAGCGGGAGGAGGCAATGAGCAGTTCTTC. Its protein is CASSHAFLAGGGNEQFF.

The V call is TRBV24-1, the J call TRBJ1-1; D remains unclear. This CDR3 comprises 13 residues. Germline loops: CDR1 KGHDR, CDR2 SFDVKD. Trimming removed 7 bases at V and 2 bases at J, with 10 bases between. CDR3 loop: CATRPTDNTEAFF. DNA of the CDR3: TGTGCCACCAGGCCAACAGATAACACTGAAGCTTTCTTT.

This clonotype appeared a few times. The CDR3 DNA follows: TGTGCCATCAGTGACGCGGCAACTACAGATACGCAGTATTTT. It encodes CAISDAATTDTQYF. This chain connects TRBV10-3 to TRBJ2-3; no definite D call. Germline V gene data show CDR1 as ENHRY and CDR2 as SYGVKD. The CDR3 covers 14 residues. Deletions cut 3 bases from V and 3 bases from J, with 10 bases between.

This clonotype was counted between two and nine times. The CDR3: CASSSAGGGSGELFF. The CDR3 DNA reads TGTGCCAGCAGTTCCGCCGGGGGTGGGTCCGGGGAGCTGTTTTTT. The rearrangement uses TRBV27 and TRBJ2-2; TRBD2 is a possible D gene (6 bases). This CDR3 is built from 15 residues. Germline V gene lookup returns CDR1 MNHEY and CDR2 SMNVEV (reference sequence). V was pared by 4 bases and J by 6 bases, with 15 bases between.

The chain is built from TRBV20-1 and TRBJ2-1; D is unclear. The CDR3 has 17 amino acids. Germline-derived CDR1 and CDR2 are DFQATT and SNEGSKA (reference sequence). V was cut by 1 base and J by 5 bases, with 21 bases left in between. CDR3: CSARAPVYGGSNNEQFF. CDR3 sequence (DNA): TGCAGTGCTAGAGCCCCAGTTTATGGCGGCTCTAACAATGAGCAGTTCTTC.

This chain links TRBV7-2 with TRBJ2-5; 16 bases map to TRBD2. The V gene's germline CDR1 is SGHTA and CDR2 FQGNSA. The V and J ends lost 5 bases and 2 bases, in that order; junction bases with no gene match: 5. This CDR3 contains 17 residues. CDR3 sequence reads: CASSAAGLAGGQETQYF. In DNA form, the CDR3 reads TGTGCCAGCAGCGCGGCGGGACTAGCGGGAGGGCAAGAGACCCAGTACTTC. Together with reference TRBV7-2 and TRBJ2-5, the CDR3 gives the full variable domain: GAGVSQSPSNKVTEKGKDVELRCDPISGHTALYWYRQSLGQGLEFLIYFQGNSAPDKSGLPSDRFSAERTGGSVSTLTIQRTQQEDSAVYLCASSAAGLAGGQETQYFGPGTRLLVL.

The V call is TRBV5-1, the J call TRBJ2-3, with 9 bases lining up with TRBD2. CDR3 length: 19 amino acids. After removal of 4 bases from V and 0 bases from J, the junction contained 15 bases not matched to a gene. Germline V gives CDR1 SGHRS, CDR2 YFSETQ. The CDR3 region has the DNA TGCGCCAGCAGCACTCCAACCCAGCGGGGGGCCCAAAGCACAGATACGCAGTATTTT. This gives the protein CASSTPTQRGAQSTDTQYF.

This clonotype was counted only a few times. This chain joins TRBV28 and TRBJ2-4; possibly TRBD1 for D (5 bases). Between the trimmed V and J ends, which lost 5 bases and 0 bases, there was a span of 11 bases. This CDR3 comprises 15 residues. Germline V gene sequence: CDR1 MDHEN, CDR2 SYDVKM. The CDR3 nucleotides are TGTGCCAGCAGTCGACAGACCCTAGCCAAAAACATTCAGTACTTC. Encoded protein: CASSRQTLAKNIQYF.

This clonotype appeared a few times. The gene calls are TRBV6-2 or TRBV6-3 and TRBJ2-5; D tentatively fits TRBD1 or TRBD2 (6 bases each). Gene TRBJ2-7 matches the end of the DNA better, so the J call may be wrong. There are 15 residues in the CDR3. In germline, CDR1 is MNHEY, CDR2 SVGEGT. This CDR3 reads CASSSVGGNSYEQYF. In DNA, the CDR3 is TGTGCCAGCAGTTCAGTGGGGGGCAACTCCTACGAGCAGTACTTC.

This clonotype was observed a few times. V gene TRBV14 combines with J gene TRBJ1-2; no definite D call. Deletions cut 4 bases from V and 6 bases from J, with 12 bases between. This CDR3 has 13 residues. Germline V gene data show CDR1 as SGHDN and CDR2 as FVKESK. CDR3 in DNA: TGTGCCAGCAGCCGCAGACCCTCGGATGGCTACACCTTC. Its translation is CASSRRPSDGYTF.